The T cell receptor beta chain described here comes from a study of shared clonotypes between healthy human individuals. Across the whole study: Serving as donors were a couple of women and a few men, whose ages spanned 18 to 49.

Comment on this clone: As yet, its antigen is unknown.

Germline V gives CDR1 MGHDK, CDR2 SYGVNS. The CDR3 is made up of 15 amino acids. J was trimmed by 0 bases and V by 2 bases; bases with no gene match: 0. General observations from the study: The four-donor shared clonotypes exceeded non-shared clonotypes in generation probability, with non-shared ones scoring lower.

Clones were read by immunoSEQ multiplex PCR, and TCRdb kept only the in-frame ones, dropping some. The table lists a few hundred thousand clones, approximately 70% of them singletons. The sample taken for sequencing was memory CD4+ T cells sorted from blood. The subset was: CD45RA-negative fraction. This clonotype was sampled from a man in his thirties or forties in good health. The V call is TRBV25-1, the J call TRBJ2-1; 8 nucleotides match TRBD2. CDR3 sequence: CASSEGLASYNEQFF. The CDR3 region has the DNA TGTGCCAGCAGTGAAGGACTAGCCTCCTACAATGAGCAGTTCTTC.